One and the same sample provided the 25 T cell receptor beta chains below, sequenced in a study of cytomegalovirus exposure and HLA in healthy donors. PCR involved 60 Vbeta and 13 Jbeta primers. The data were produced by immunoSEQ multiplex PCR, yet TCRdb's version contains in-frame clones alone and is incomplete. Of 75,000 to 100,000 clones in the sample, around 76% were seen once. Sequencing was carried out using PBMCs. The receptors originated from a woman aged 60-75 years in good health and CMV-seropositive.

CDR3 nucleotides: TGTGCCAGCAATAACCAGGGTGCCTACTACGAGCAGTACTTC. It is translated as CASNNQGAYYEQYF. The chain recombines TRBV2 with TRBJ2-7; a weak D match, TRBD1 (5 bases). The CDR3 loop spans 14 amino acids. Germline assignment: CDR1 SNHLY and CDR2 FYNNEI. V dropped 7 bases and J dropped 3 bases, with 16 bases sitting between them.

V is TRBV28 and J is TRBJ2-1, with a weak D call TRBD2 (6 bases). Germline loops: CDR1 MDHEN, CDR2 SYDVKM. V was clipped by 7 bases and J by 7 bases, with 11 bases between them. This CDR3 is built from 12 residues. The CDR3 DNA sequence: TGTGCCAGCACACTAGCTAAAAATGAGCAGTTCTTC. This translates into CASTLAKNEQFF.

Remarks on this clone: Other nucleotide sequences in the sample specify the same CDR3. This rearrangement joins TRBV10-1 to TRBJ2-5; a weak D match, TRBD2 (5 bases). V was pared by 0 bases and J by 5 bases, with 10 bases between. This CDR3 region has 14 residues. Germline V gene lookup returns CDR1 WNHNN and CDR2 SYGVQD (reference sequence). In DNA form, the CDR3 reads TGCGCCAGCAGTGAGTCACGGGGTCGGGAGACCCAGTACTTC. Amino acid sequence: CASSESRGRETQYF.

V is TRBV7-2 and J is TRBJ2-7; 10 bases map to TRBD2. Germline trimming cut 4 bases from V and 6 bases from J; bases unmatched to any gene: 9. The CDR3 is made up of 15 amino acids. Germline V CDR1 and CDR2: SGHTA, FQGNSA. This CDR3 is CASSSPSGRYGEQYF. The DNA of the CDR3 is TGTGCCAGCAGCTCGCCTAGCGGGAGATACGGCGAGCAGTACTTC.

This clone was observed a few times. The CDR3, as DNA: TGTGCCAGTCTCACAGGGGGCGGCTACACCTTC. Its translation: CASLTGGGYTF. The chain is built from TRBV25-1 and TRBJ1-2, with 9 nucleotides matching TRBD1. The germline V gene encodes CDR1 MGHDK and CDR2 SYGVNS. J was trimmed by 8 bases and V by 9 bases; bases with no gene match: 4. This CDR3 contains 11 residues.

The gene calls are TRBV7-9 and TRBJ2-4, with unresolved D. Looked up from germline, CDR1 is SEHNR and CDR2 is FQNEAQ (reference sequence). Trimming took 11 bases from V and 0 from J, leaving 8 bases between them. The CDR3 contains 12 residues. The CDR3: CARYLAKNIQYF. The DNA of the CDR3 is TGTGCCCGCTACCTAGCCAAAAACATTCAGTACTTC.

The chain couples TRBV2 to TRBJ2-5; TRBD2 might be the D (6 bases). V lost 7 bases to trimming and J lost 4 bases, with 13 bases between them. CDR3 length equals 13 residues. Germline V gives CDR1 SNHLY, CDR2 FYNNEI. In DNA form, the CDR3 reads TGTGCCAGCAACGTCCAGGGAGGAGAGACCCAGTACTTC. It encodes CASNVQGGETQYF.

This clone has ten or more counts. V gene TRBV15 combines with J gene TRBJ2-6; D is unresolved. The germline V gene encodes CDR1 LNHNV and CDR2 YYDKDF (reference sequence). The CDR3 runs to 16 residues. Trimming left V 0 bases short and J 1 base short, with 7 bases between. CDR3: CATSRDRESGANVLTF. The CDR3 nucleotides read TGTGCCACCAGCAGAGATCGCGAGTCTGGGGCCAACGTCCTGACTTTC.

The CDR3 protein is CASRRDGSLDEQFF. CDR3 in DNA: TGTGCCAGCAGGAGAGACGGGAGTCTAGATGAGCAGTTCTTC. The chain carries TRBV2 and TRBJ2-1; perhaps TRBD2 as D (6 bases). The germline V and J ends were trimmed by 6 bases and 8 bases, with 17 bases remaining between them. This CDR3 spans 14 amino acids. In germline, CDR1 is SNHLY, CDR2 FYNNEI.

The chain recombines TRBV6-5 with TRBJ1-1; a possible D gene is TRBD1 (6 bases). Trimming took 4 bases from V and 0 from J, leaving 9 bases between them. This CDR3 contains 14 residues. CDR1 is MNHEY, CDR2 SVGAGI, per germline. The CDR3 loop is CASSSTGLNTEAFF. CDR3 DNA: TGTGCCAGCAGTTCTACAGGGTTGAACACTGAAGCTTTCTTT.

The V gene is TRBV5-1, the J gene TRBJ1-1; D uncertain. The CDR3 spans 14 residues. The V gene's germline CDR1 is SGHRS and CDR2 YFSETQ. The germline V and J ends were trimmed by 0 bases and 5 bases, with 11 bases remaining between them. The CDR3 bases are TGCGCCAGCAGCTTGGGAGCAGGTTTAACTGAAGCTTTCTTT. Amino acid sequence: CASSLGAGLTEAFF.

The chain is built from TRBV5-6 and TRBJ1-5, with D perhaps matching TRBD1 (6 bases). This CDR3 region has 14 residues. Germline CDR1 is SGHDT and CDR2 is YYEEEE. The germline V and J ends were trimmed by 0 bases and 7 bases, with 11 bases remaining between them. The CDR3, as DNA: TGTGCCAGCAGCTTGGCTTTTGGGGGCCAGCCCCAGCATTTT. Residues: CASSLAFGGQPQHF. Looking up the rest from reference TRBV5-6 and TRBJ1-5 gives the full variable domain: DAGVTQSPTHLIKTRGQQVTLRCSPKSGHDTVSWYQQALGQGPQFIFQYYEEEERQRGNFPDRFSGHQFPNYSSELNVNALLLGDSALYLCASSLAFGGQPQHFGDGTRLSIL.

This clone has just a few counts. This chain uses TRBV29-1 with TRBJ1-1; a weak D match, TRBD1 (5 bases). The CDR3 spans 12 residues. With 3 bases removed from V and 5 bases from J, the gap between germline ends came to 10 bases. Germline CDR1 reads SQVTM; CDR2 reads ANQGSEA. The CDR3 sequence is CSVDPGSTEAFF. The CDR3 DNA sequence: TGCAGCGTTGACCCAGGGTCTACTGAAGCTTTCTTT.

This clone was counted at least ten times. The V call is TRBV10-3, the J call TRBJ1-1; the D is unclear. The CDR3 has 14 amino acids. V gave up 4 bases and J gave up 7 bases, with 16 bases separating them. The germline gives CDR1 ENHRY, CDR2 SYGVKD. CDR3 protein: CAISGAGGRLEAFF. DNA of the CDR3: TGTGCCATCAGTGGCGCGGGTGGGCGACTTGAAGCTTTCTTT.

Note on this clone: Distinct nucleotide sequences in the sample also encode this CDR3. This chain connects TRBV5-1 to TRBJ1-5; D ambiguous. Germline V gene data show CDR1 as SGHRS and CDR2 as YFSETQ. The V and J ends lost 0 bases and 2 bases respectively, with 9 bases between them. The CDR3 length is 15 residues. The CDR3 is CASSLGGSGNQPQHF. In DNA, the CDR3 is TGCGCCAGCAGCTTGGGCGGAAGCGGCAATCAGCCCCAGCATTTT.

The rearrangement joins TRBV28 to TRBJ1-5, with a tentative D call TRBD1 (5 bases). The CDR3 consists of 12 residues. Germline-derived CDR1 and CDR2 are MDHEN and SYDVKM. The ends were cut back, 4 bases at V and 16 bases at J, with 17 bases in the middle. CDR3 amino acids: CASSSLRRGGHF. The CDR3 DNA reads as TGTGCCAGCAGTTCCCTCCGGAGGGGTGGACATTTT. Full variable domain (outside the CDR3, taken from reference TRBV28 and TRBJ1-5): DVKVTQSSRYLVKRTGEKVFLECVQDMDHENMFWYRQDPGLGLRLIYFSYDVKMKEKGDIPEGYSVSREKKERFSLILESASTNQTSMYLCASSSLRRGGHFGDGTRLSIL.

The chain couples TRBV27 to TRBJ1-2; D unclear. The ends were cut back, 2 bases at V and 1 base at J, with 8 bases in the middle. Per the germline V gene, CDR1 is MNHEY and CDR2 is SMNVEV (reference sequence). The CDR3 is 14 residues long. The CDR3 nucleotides are TGTGCCAGCAGTTTAAGACTGGGTAACTATGGCTACACCTTC. Its translation is CASSLRLGNYGYTF.

The chain joins TRBV5-4 to TRBJ1-1; D not certain. Trimming cost V 6 bases and J 6 bases, with 21 bases left between them. Per the germline V gene, CDR1 is SGHNT and CDR2 is YYREEE (reference sequence). The length of the CDR3 is 15 residues. The CDR3 region is CASTPGSSPLSEAFF. CDR3 nucleotide sequence: TGTGCCAGCACCCCCGGTTCCTCACCACTCTCTGAAGCTTTCTTT. Using reference TRBV5-4 and TRBJ1-1 for the parts outside the CDR3, the full variable domain is ETGVTQSPTHLIKTRGQQVTLRCSSQSGHNTVSWYQQALGQGPQFIFQYYREEENGRGNFPPRFSGLQFPNYSSELNVNALELDDSALYLCASTPGSSPLSEAFFGQGTRLTVV.

About this clone itself: A read error may account for a junction end that differs from germline. J is TRBJ2-7 and V is TRBV7-9; no definite D call. CDR1 and CDR2 (germline): SEHNR, FQNEAQ (reference sequence). This CDR3 has 12 amino acids. CDR3 coding DNA: TGTTCCAGCAGCTTGGCTTCTCGCGAGCAGTACTTC. Residues: CSSSLASREQYF.

This rearrangement joins TRBV7-2 to TRBJ2-1; TRBD2 matches 7 bases. V gave up 4 bases and J gave up 6 bases; unmatched junction bases: 12. This CDR3 contains 16 residues. Germline CDR1 is SGHTA and CDR2 is FQGNSA. CDR3 loop: CASSSAGLGILNEQFF. In DNA, the CDR3 is TGTGCCAGCAGCTCCGCCGGACTAGGAATACTCAATGAGCAGTTCTTC.

The table lists this clone with a few counts. The CDR3 bases are TGCGCCAGCAGAGGTGCCAGGGCTAACTATGGCTACACCTTC. Its translation: CASRGARANYGYTF. The chain combines TRBV5-1 with TRBJ1-2; possible D gene TRBD1, 5 bases. Trimming stripped 5 bases from V and 0 bases from J, with 11 bases between. Germline CDR1 is SGHRS and CDR2 is YFSETQ. The CDR3 is made up of 14 amino acids. Supplemented by reference TRBV5-1 and TRBJ1-2, the full variable domain reads KAGVTQTPRYLIKTRGQQVTLSCSPISGHRSVSWYQQTPGQGLQFLFEYFSETQRNKGNFPGRFSGRQFSNSRSEMNVSTLELGDSALYLCASRGARANYGYTFGSGTRLTVV.

V is TRBV2 and J is TRBJ1-5, with D unclear. Trimming stripped 0 bases from V and 3 bases from J, with 9 bases between. Germline CDR1 is SNHLY and CDR2 is FYNNEI. The CDR3 is 15 residues long. The CDR3 spells CASSEAGRYNQPQHF. The DNA of the CDR3 is TGTGCCAGCAGTGAAGCCGGTCGGTACAATCAGCCCCAGCATTTT. Together with reference TRBV2 and TRBJ1-5, the CDR3 gives the full variable domain: EPEVTQTPSHQVTQMGQEVILRCVPISNHLYFYWYRQILGQKVEFLVSFYNNEISEKSEIFDDQFSVERPDGSNFTLKIRSTKLEDSAMYFCASSEAGRYNQPQHFGDGTRLSIL.

The rearrangement links TRBV7-9 to TRBJ1-5; a weak D match, TRBD1 (5 bases). The germline V gene encodes CDR1 SEHNR and CDR2 FQNEAQ (reference sequence). The CDR3 spans 11 residues. V lost 3 bases and J 9 bases, leaving 6 bases between the germline ends. The CDR3 DNA sequence: TGTGCCAGCAGCTTGGGGGGGCCCCAGCATTTT. This gives the protein CASSLGGPQHF.

The genes are TRBV19 and TRBJ1-5; TRBD1 is a possible D gene (5 bases). V lost 3 bases, J lost 2 bases, and 20 bases lay in between. This CDR3 has 18 residues. Germline CDR1 reads LNHDA; CDR2 reads SQIVND (reference sequence). CDR3 region: CASSIELYRTGGNQPQHF. The CDR3 DNA is TGTGCCAGTAGTATCGAGCTTTACCGGACGGGGGGCAATCAGCCCCAGCATTTT.

The CDR3 is CASSLGSGRRAGELFF. CDR3 bases: TGTGCCAGCAGCTTAGGCTCCGGGAGAAGGGCCGGGGAGCTGTTTTTT. The chain uses TRBV13 and TRBJ2-2; D perhaps matches TRBD2 (6 bases). V gave up 0 bases and J gave up 6 bases, with 14 bases separating them. Germline CDR1 is PRHDT and CDR2 is FYEKMQ (reference sequence). The CDR3 has 16 residues.